This is a list of T cell receptor beta chains from one sample in a study of early T cells in non-severe SARS-CoV-2 infection. Using its own MiXCR run on the 5' RACE reads, TCRdb lists one record per CDR3 protein. Of fewer than 85,000 distinct CDR3 sequences in the sample, approximately 16% are singletons; the top ten hold 2.9%. Material: whole blood. The source is an adult who was a healthcare worker with PCR-confirmed SARS-CoV-2 infection or an uninfected control (not recorded which). The CDR3 runs from the conserved cysteine through the conserved F or W. The order of the fields is clone size, J gene, V gene, D gene, CDR3 DNA, CDR3 protein. A D gene is named only where the DNA matches it firmly. Some rows have no size entry. The others give once, few or many, or a class for an expanded clone.

clone size: many
J gene: TRBJ1-2
V gene: TRBV19
D gene: .
CDR3 DNA: TGTGCCAGTAGTACCCAGGGGTCCAATGGCCATGGCTACACCTTC
CDR3 protein: CASSTQGSNGHGYTF

clone size: .
J gene: TRBJ1-1
V gene: TRBV7-9
D gene: .
CDR3 DNA: TGTGCCAGCAGCTCCCGCCTAAATGCCGACTGGGGACTTCCGAACACTGAAGCTTTCTTT
CDR3 protein: CASSSRLNADWGLPNTEAFF

clone size: .
J gene: TRBJ1-1
V gene: TRBV5-1
D gene: .
CDR3 DNA: TGCGCCAGCAGCTTGGCGTCAGTTGGAGAAGCTTTCTTT
CDR3 protein: CASSLASVGEAFF

clone size: .
J gene: TRBJ2-2
V gene: TRBV4-1
D gene: TRBD2
CDR3 DNA: TGCGCCAGCAGCCAAGGGGGTAACGGGAGGGCCCCCGGGGAGCTGTTTTTT
CDR3 protein: CASSQGGNGRAPGELFF

clone size: few
J gene: TRBJ2-2
V gene: TRBV6-2/TRBV6-3
D gene: TRBD2
CDR3 DNA: TGTGCCAGCAGTTTAGCGGGAGATCCCACCGGGGAGCTGTTTTTT
CDR3 protein: CASSLAGDPTGELFF

clone size: .
J gene: TRBJ1-2
V gene: TRBV28
D gene: .
CDR3 DNA: TGTGCCAGCAGCTCTTATGCGGGCGGGCCCGGCTACACCTTC
CDR3 protein: CASSSYAGGPGYTF

clone size: .
J gene: TRBJ2-1
V gene: TRBV20-1
D gene: .
CDR3 DNA: TGCAGTGCGCTCCCCGGACACTACAATGAGCAGTTCTTC
CDR3 protein: CSALPGHYNEQFF

clone size: .
J gene: TRBJ2-7
V gene: TRBV28
D gene: .
CDR3 DNA: TGTGCCAGCAGTCGACGCGGGACACTAAGTGTAACCCGCTACGAGCAGTACTTC
CDR3 protein: CASSRRGTLSVTRYEQYF

clone size: few
J gene: TRBJ2-7
V gene: TRBV20-1
D gene: .
CDR3 DNA: TGCAGTGCTAGGGACAGATACTACGAGCAGTACTTC
CDR3 protein: CSARDRYYEQYF

clone size: .
J gene: TRBJ1-1
V gene: TRBV3-1
D gene: .
CDR3 DNA: TGTGCCAGCAGCCGGACTGTTTACACTGAAGCTTTCTTT
CDR3 protein: CASSRTVYTEAFF

clone size: .
J gene: TRBJ1-1
V gene: TRBV11-2
D gene: .
CDR3 DNA: TGTGCCAGCAGTCCTACCTCGGGTTCTCTTCGGGATACTGAAGCTTTCTTT
CDR3 protein: CASSPTSGSLRDTEAFF

clone size: few
J gene: TRBJ2-1
V gene: TRBV27
D gene: .
CDR3 DNA: TGTGCCAGCAGTAAACTTACAGGGAAATACAATGAGCAGTTCTTC
CDR3 protein: CASSKLTGKYNEQFF

clone size: few
J gene: TRBJ1-6
V gene: TRBV5-6
D gene: .
CDR3 DNA: TGTGCCAGCAGCTTGGACAATAATTCACCCCTCCACTTT
CDR3 protein: CASSLDNNSPLHF

clone size: few
J gene: TRBJ2-3
V gene: TRBV6-5
D gene: TRBD1
CDR3 DNA: TGTGCCAGCAGTCAGGGGGCGTTTGCGGATACGCAGTATTTT
CDR3 protein: CASSQGAFADTQYF

clone size: .
J gene: TRBJ2-3
V gene: TRBV11-2
D gene: TRBD1
CDR3 DNA: TGTGCCAGCAGCTTAATTTACGGCTTTGGACAGGGGATCACAGATACGCAGTATTTT
CDR3 protein: CASSLIYGFGQGITDTQYF

clone size: few
J gene: TRBJ2-7
V gene: TRBV6-6
D gene: .
CDR3 DNA: TGTGCCAGCAGTCGGGGGTCGCCGACGACCTACGAGCAGTACTTC
CDR3 protein: CASSRGSPTTYEQYF

clone size: .
J gene: TRBJ1-1
V gene: TRBV3-1
D gene: .
CDR3 DNA: TGTGCCAGCAAAGGGGGGCAAGAAGCTTTCTTT
CDR3 protein: CASKGGQEAFF

clone size: many
J gene: TRBJ1-2
V gene: TRBV7-9
D gene: TRBD1
CDR3 DNA: TGTGCCAGCAGCCCGACTCGAGCGACAGGGGCCGTGTATGGCTACACCTTC
CDR3 protein: CASSPTRATGAVYGYTF

clone size: many
J gene: TRBJ1-1
V gene: TRBV7-9
D gene: .
CDR3 DNA: TGTGCCAGCACCCAACAGGGTTTCGACACTGAAGCTTTCTTT
CDR3 protein: CASTQQGFDTEAFF

clone size: .
J gene: TRBJ2-3
V gene: TRBV12-3/TRBV12-4
D gene: TRBD2
CDR3 DNA: TGTGCCAGCAGTCAAGGGACTAGCGGGAGGGCCACAGATACGCAGTATTTT
CDR3 protein: CASSQGTSGRATDTQYF

clone size: few
J gene: TRBJ1-5
V gene: TRBV7-9
D gene: TRBD1
CDR3 DNA: TGTGCCAGCAGCCCAGGGGGCGGCAATCAGCCCCAGCATTTT
CDR3 protein: CASSPGGGNQPQHF

clone size: few
J gene: TRBJ2-3
V gene: TRBV9
D gene: TRBD2
CDR3 DNA: TGTGCCAGCAGCGTCGGAAGTAGCGGGCGCACAGATACGCAGTATTTT
CDR3 protein: CASSVGSSGRTDTQYF

clone size: .
J gene: TRBJ1-2
V gene: TRBV27
D gene: .
CDR3 DNA: TGTGCCAGCAGTCCTCAGTCCCAGGCCTACTATGGCTACACCTTC
CDR3 protein: CASSPQSQAYYGYTF

clone size: .
J gene: TRBJ2-7
V gene: TRBV25-1
D gene: .
CDR3 DNA: TGTGCCAGCATAGGGGTGGGCACCTACGAGCAGTACTTC
CDR3 protein: CASIGVGTYEQYF

clone size: few
J gene: TRBJ1-5
V gene: TRBV4-1
D gene: .
CDR3 DNA: TGCGCCAGCAGCCAAGATCCCGGACAGTTTAATCAGCCCCAGCATTTT
CDR3 protein: CASSQDPGQFNQPQHF

clone size: .
J gene: TRBJ1-1
V gene: TRBV3-1
D gene: .
CDR3 DNA: TGTGCCAGCAGCCCATGGGGGGGGGCGCTTGTGCCTGAAGCTTTCTTT
CDR3 protein: CASSPWGGALVPEAFF

clone size: few
J gene: TRBJ2-1
V gene: TRBV29-1
D gene: .
CDR3 DNA: TGCAGCGATACACAGGGTCCTAACAATGAGCAGTTCTTC
CDR3 protein: CSDTQGPNNEQFF

clone size: .
J gene: TRBJ2-1
V gene: TRBV6-1
D gene: .
CDR3 DNA: TGTGCCAGCAGTCCGGGGCCCTTCCCCAATGAGCAGTTCTTC
CDR3 protein: CASSPGPFPNEQFF

clone size: .
J gene: TRBJ1-2
V gene: TRBV2
D gene: .
CDR3 DNA: TGTGCCAGCAGTGGCGGGGGGAACTATGGCTACACCTTC
CDR3 protein: CASSGGGNYGYTF

clone size: few
J gene: TRBJ1-1
V gene: TRBV18
D gene: TRBD1
CDR3 DNA: TGTGCCAGCTCACCCTCAGGGGGGACGGGCACTGAAGCTTTCTTT
CDR3 protein: CASSPSGGTGTEAFF

clone size: .
J gene: TRBJ2-1
V gene: TRBV13
D gene: .
CDR3 DNA: TGTGCCAGCAGCTCGAGTACCGGGACAGGGGGGACTAGCGGGTATTACAATGAGCAGTTCTTC
CDR3 protein: CASSSSTGTGGTSGYYNEQFF

clone size: .
J gene: TRBJ1-4
V gene: TRBV5-4
D gene: .
CDR3 DNA: TGTGCCAGCAGCCATCCTTCCAATGAAAAACTGTTTTTT
CDR3 protein: CASSHPSNEKLFF

clone size: many
J gene: TRBJ2-3
V gene: TRBV5-1
D gene: TRBD2
CDR3 DNA: TGCGCCAGCAGCCCTGCTAGCGGGGGGCCCCGTAGCACAGATACGCAGTATTTT
CDR3 protein: CASSPASGGPRSTDTQYF

clone size: .
J gene: TRBJ1-2
V gene: TRBV9
D gene: .
CDR3 DNA: TGTGCCAGCAGCTCAGGGGAAGCTAACTATGGCTACACCTTC
CDR3 protein: CASSSGEANYGYTF

clone size: .
J gene: TRBJ1-4
V gene: TRBV3-1
D gene: .
CDR3 DNA: TGTGCCAGCGGATCGGACAGTTCAGAAAAACTGTTTTTT
CDR3 protein: CASGSDSSEKLFF

clone size: .
J gene: TRBJ1-1
V gene: TRBV2
D gene: .
CDR3 DNA: TGTGCCAGCAATGGCAGGGCGGGCACTGAAGCTTTCTTT
CDR3 protein: CASNGRAGTEAFF

clone size: many
J gene: TRBJ2-1
V gene: TRBV5-1
D gene: .
CDR3 DNA: TGCGCCAGCAGCTTGGTGGCAGGGGTAAACAATGAGCAGTTCTTC
CDR3 protein: CASSLVAGVNNEQFF

clone size: few
J gene: TRBJ1-2
V gene: TRBV18
D gene: .
CDR3 DNA: TGTGCCAGCTCACCAGGGAATCATGGCTACACCTTC
CDR3 protein: CASSPGNHGYTF

clone size: few
J gene: TRBJ1-1
V gene: TRBV11-2
D gene: TRBD1
CDR3 DNA: TGTGCCAGCAGCTCAGACAGGGGAGGAGGCGTGAACACTGAAGCTTTCTTT
CDR3 protein: CASSSDRGGGVNTEAFF

clone size: few
J gene: TRBJ2-1
V gene: TRBV11-2
D gene: .
CDR3 DNA: TGTGCCAGCACGATTGGAACAGTAGACAATGAGCAGTTCTTC
CDR3 protein: CASTIGTVDNEQFF

clone size: .
J gene: TRBJ1-1
V gene: TRBV7-3
D gene: .
CDR3 DNA: TGTGCCAGCAGCCGCAGGGCGGACACTGAAGCTTTCTTT
CDR3 protein: CASSRRADTEAFF

clone size: once
J gene: TRBJ1-1
V gene: TRBV30
D gene: .
CDR3 DNA: TGTGCCTGGAGCGGTCACCTGAACACTGAAGCTTTCTTT
CDR3 protein: CAWSGHLNTEAFF

clone size: .
J gene: TRBJ1-2
V gene: TRBV5-4
D gene: .
CDR3 DNA: TGTGCCAGCAGCTCAATAAGAACGGGACGCGGCTACACCTTC
CDR3 protein: CASSSIRTGRGYTF

clone size: few
J gene: TRBJ2-7
V gene: TRBV29-1
D gene: .
CDR3 DNA: TGCAGCGTCCTACAGGGACTCTCCTACGAGCAGTACTTC
CDR3 protein: CSVLQGLSYEQYF